This T cell receptor beta chain is drawn from a study of shared clonotypes between healthy human individuals. Looking at the study overall: Each donor had three CD4 naive, three CD4 memory, two CD8 naive and one CD8 memory plate.

Donors, healthy HIV-negative adults, lacked recent acute infections or vaccinations. Here immunoSEQ multiplex PCR was the method, and the copy in TCRdb shows in-frame clones only, minus some. Here the sample spans 550,000 to 700,000 clones, around 73% being singletons. V lost 8 bases and J 3 bases, leaving 16 bases between the germline ends. From germline, CDR1 is MDHEN and CDR2 SYDVKM. This CDR3 region has 15 residues. This clone appeared once. V is TRBV28 and J is TRBJ1-4; weak D call: TRBD1 (6 bases). The TCR comes from a woman younger than 45 in good health. Sequencing was carried out using memory CD4+ T cells sorted from blood. The subset is: CD45RA-negative fraction. This CDR3 is CASGERGGPNEKLFF. In nucleotides, the CDR3 is TGTGCCAGCGGGGAGAGGGGGGGTCCTAATGAAAAACTGTTTTTT.